This record looks at one TCR beta chain sequence and its context. Trimming stripped 5 bases from V and 4 bases from J, with 11 bases between. The CDR3 runs 13 residues. In germline, CDR1 is SGHVS, CDR2 FQNEAQ. This sample is part of a study of preoperative IRX-2 immunotherapy in early breast cancer. Sequencing was performed with immunoSEQ multiplex PCR; in TCRdb, only in-frame clones are kept and a portion is missing. The sample has roughly 93,000 clones, roughly 88% seen once. Treatment noted: preoperative locoregional IRX-2 cytokine immunotherapy. Preoperative locoregional IRX-2 cytokine immunotherapy was tested in the phase Ib source study.

This chain connects TRBV7-8 to TRBJ1-2, with D perhaps TRBD1 (5 bases). This receptor was obtained from a human donor with breast cancer. Here the sequenced sample was tumor tissue, taken after IRX-2 immunotherapy. The CDR3 sequence: CASSMTASYGYTF. In nucleotides, the CDR3 is TGTGCCAGCAGCATGACAGCCAGCTATGGCTACACCTTC.